The 9 T cell receptor beta chains given below trace back to one sample, sequenced in a study of shared T cell receptors in the human thymus (dated by TCRdb to the early 2020s). Library preparation employed the immunoSEQ multiplex PCR assay. The table comes from immuneACCESS by way of TCRdb, which keeps in-frame sequences with V and J called. Part of the clones is missing from these tables; in studies checked, under half for an unresolved V gene and the rest for unknown reasons. This sample gives about 380,000 clones in total; 95% of them show up just once. About 0.02% of the sample is in the top ten clones. Specimen: thymocytes. The receptors stem from a human donor.

The gene calls are TRBV27 and TRBJ2-7, with 9 bases fitting TRBD2. In germline, CDR1 is MNHEY, CDR2 SMNVEV (reference sequence). V was clipped by 2 bases and J by 2 bases; unmatched bases: 13. The CDR3 runs to 18 residues. The chain's CDR3 is CASSLEAGGSGGPYEQYF. The CDR3 DNA reads as TGTGCCAGCAGTTTAGAGGCGGGGGGGTCGGGCGGACCCTACGAGCAGTACTTC.

The rearrangement links TRBV19 to TRBJ2-1, with no clear D. The germline V gene encodes CDR1 LNHDA and CDR2 SQIVND (reference sequence). V was cut by 7 bases and J by 5 bases, with 9 bases left in between. CDR3 length: 12 residues. CDR3 region: CASMLGDNEQFF. CDR3 DNA: TGTGCCAGTATGCTGGGCGACAATGAGCAGTTCTTC.

CDR3 in amino acids: CATSRDIRTDTQYF. The CDR3, as DNA: TGTGCCACCAGCAGAGATATCCGTACAGATACGCAGTATTTT. This sequence joins TRBV15 and TRBJ2-3; D unresolved. The V end was cut by 0 bases, the J end by 3 bases, with 7 bases between. The CDR3 runs to 14 residues. The germline V gene has CDR1 LNHNV and CDR2 YYDKDF (reference sequence).

The chain is built from TRBV5-1 and TRBJ2-2, with TRBD2 matching 7 bases. V shed 0 bases, J shed 7 bases, and the junction held 9 bases outside the gene matches. Germline CDR1 is SGHRS and CDR2 is YFSETQ. There are 16 residues in the CDR3. CDR3 region: CASSLAGGKKLGELFF. The CDR3 DNA sequence: TGCGCCAGCAGCTTGGCGGGGGGAAAAAAGCTCGGGGAGCTGTTTTTT. The complete variable domain, with remaining parts taken from reference TRBV5-1 and TRBJ2-2, reads KAGVTQTPRYLIKTRGQQVTLSCSPISGHRSVSWYQQTPGQGLQFLFEYFSETQRNKGNFPGRFSGRQFSNSRSEMNVSTLELGDSALYLCASSLAGGKKLGELFFGEGSRLTVL.

Here the CDR3 reads CASSGRRQGANYGYTF. In DNA form, the CDR3 reads TGTGCCAGCAGTGGTCGCCGACAGGGGGCTAACTATGGCTACACCTTC. The rearrangement links TRBV6-1 to TRBJ1-2; 9 nucleotides agree with TRBD1. CDR1 is MNHNS and CDR2 is SASEGT in the germline V gene. Losses at the gene ends were 4 bases for V and 0 bases for J; bases not matched to a gene: 6. The CDR3 runs 16 residues.

The chain employs TRBV7-6 and TRBJ1-4, with TRBD1 matching 7 bases. The V segment lost 3 bases and the J segment 5 bases; nucleotides outside the gene matches: 9. The V gene's germline CDR1 is SGHVS and CDR2 FNYEAQ. The CDR3 contains 16 residues. CDR3 sequence (DNA): TGTGCCAGCAGCTTCCAACAGGGGCAGACGAATGAAAAACTGTTTTTT. Translating it yields CASSFQQGQTNEKLFF. Complete variable domain (other parts from reference TRBV7-6 and TRBJ1-4): GAGVSQSPRYKVTKRGQDVALRCDPISGHVSLYWYRQALGQGPEFLTYFNYEAQQDKSGLPNDRFSAERPEGSISTLTIQRTEQRDSAMYRCASSFQQGQTNEKLFFGSGTQLSVL.

The V call is TRBV5-6, the J call TRBJ2-1; 16 bases match TRBD2. Germline assignment: CDR1 SGHDT and CDR2 YYEEEE. V shed 4 bases, J shed 6 bases, and the junction held 4 bases outside the gene matches. The CDR3 is made up of 16 amino acids. The CDR3 region is CASSPGTSGRANEQFF. DNA for the CDR3: TGTGCCAGCAGCCCAGGGACTAGCGGGAGGGCCAATGAGCAGTTCTTC.

CDR3 sequence: CASSFIQRGNYYEQYF. The CDR3 coding sequence is TGTGCCAGCAGTTTTATCCAGCGGGGGAATTACTACGAGCAGTACTTC. V is TRBV28 and J is TRBJ2-7; 8 bases agree with TRBD2. This CDR3 spans 16 amino acids. J was trimmed by 3 bases and V by 3 bases; bases with no gene match: 10. Germline CDR1 and CDR2: MDHEN and SYDVKM.

In this sample, this clone turned up once. The V and J genes are TRBV25-1 and TRBJ2-2; unclear D gene. The germline gives CDR1 MGHDK, CDR2 SYGVNS. The CDR3 is 14 residues long. Deletions cut 8 bases from V and 7 bases from J, with 17 bases between. CDR3 loop: CASSDLTGRGELFF. For the CDR3, the DNA is TGTGCCAGCTCGGACCTGACCGGGCGCGGGGAGCTGTTTTTT. Complete variable domain (other parts from reference TRBV25-1 and TRBJ2-2): EADIYQTPRYLVIGTGKKITLECSQTMGHDKMYWYQQDPGMELHLIHYSYGVNSTEKGDLSSESTVSRIRTEHFPLTLESARPSHTSQYLCASSDLTGRGELFFGEGSRLTVL.